This TCR beta chain emerged from a study of molecular identifiers for immune sequencing clone quantification. The CDR3 has 16 residues. Trimming removed 6 bases from V and 3 bases from J, with 19 bases in between. From germline, CDR1 is MNHEY and CDR2 SVGAGI. TCRdb re-called the PCR reads through MiXCR, storing one row per CDR3 protein. The table shows over 85,000 distinct CDR3 sequences, with about 35% occurring only once. This clonotype was seen just once. The sequencing sample was made of naive CD8+ T cells from blood, with Jurkat cell RNA spiked in. Stated subset: FACS-sorted CD8+CD4-CCR7+CD45RA+ naive T cells. The rearrangement links TRBV6-5 to TRBJ2-3; D is unresolved. The sequence came from a human donor in good health. Some libraries in this study had Jurkat cell RNA spiked in. The CDR3 is CASSRRPTSWTDTQYF. The CDR3 DNA sequence: TGTGCCAGCAGCCGCCGACCCACGAGTTGGACAGATACGCAGTATTTT.